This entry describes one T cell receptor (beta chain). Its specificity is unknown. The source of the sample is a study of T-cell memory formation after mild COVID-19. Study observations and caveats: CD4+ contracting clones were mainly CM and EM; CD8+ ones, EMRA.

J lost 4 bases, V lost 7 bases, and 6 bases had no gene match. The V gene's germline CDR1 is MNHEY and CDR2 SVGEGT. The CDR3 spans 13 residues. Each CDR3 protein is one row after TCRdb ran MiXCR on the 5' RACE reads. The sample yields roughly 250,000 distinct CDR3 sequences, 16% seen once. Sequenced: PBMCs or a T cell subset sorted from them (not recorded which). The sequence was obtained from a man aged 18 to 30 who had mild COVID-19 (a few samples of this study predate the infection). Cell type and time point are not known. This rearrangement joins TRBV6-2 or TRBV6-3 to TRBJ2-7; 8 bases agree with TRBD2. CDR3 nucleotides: TGTGCCAGCACCGAGGGACTAGTTTACGAGCAGTACTTC. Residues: CASTEGLVYEQYF.